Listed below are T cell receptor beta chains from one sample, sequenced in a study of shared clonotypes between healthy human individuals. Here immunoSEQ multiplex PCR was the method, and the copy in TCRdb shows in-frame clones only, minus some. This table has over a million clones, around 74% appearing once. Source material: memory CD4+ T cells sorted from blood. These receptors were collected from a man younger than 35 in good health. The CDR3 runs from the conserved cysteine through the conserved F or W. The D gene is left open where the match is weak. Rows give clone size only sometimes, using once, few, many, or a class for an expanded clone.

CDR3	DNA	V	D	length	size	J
CASSQALAEGQETQYF	TGTGCCAGCAGCCAAGCTCTAGCGGAGGGCCAAGAGACCCAGTACTTC	TRBV4-2	TRBD2	16	many	TRBJ2-5
CASSRPGTAQARTF	TGCGCCAGCAGCCGGCCCGGGACAGCCCAAGCTAGGACCTTC	TRBV4-1	TRBD1	14	many	TRBJ1-2
CSATRGGLIDTQYF	TGCAGCGCCACGCGGGGGGGCCTTATAGATACGCAGTATTTT	TRBV29-1	TRBD2	14	-	TRBJ2-3
CASKRLAGEGTQYF	TGTGCCAGTAAGAGACTAGCGGGGGAGGGGACCCAGTACTTC	TRBV6-1	TRBD2	14	few	TRBJ2-5
CASTRTLKNSPLHF	TGTGCCAGCACTCGCACCCTCAAAAATTCACCCCTCCACTTT	TRBV6-1	-	14	-	TRBJ1-6
CSVAVAVEQFF	TGCAGCGTTGCTGTAGCTGTTGAGCAGTTCTTC	TRBV29-1	-	11	many	TRBJ2-1
CASSIKLAGGAGEQFF	TGTGCCAGTAGTATAAAGCTAGCGGGAGGCGCGGGTGAGCAGTTCTTC	TRBV19	TRBD2	16	few	TRBJ2-1
CASSSGRGRNEQYF	TGTGCCAGCAGCTCGGGGCGGGGCAGGAACGAGCAGTACTTC	TRBV5-4	-	14	-	TRBJ2-7
CASSLPTGGAETQYF	TGTGCCAGCAGCTTGCCCACAGGGGGCGCGGAGACCCAGTACTTC	TRBV5-4	TRBD1	15	-	TRBJ2-5
CASSVDLGQETQYF	TGTGCCAGCAGCGTAGATTTGGGCCAAGAGACCCAGTACTTC	TRBV9	-	14	-	TRBJ2-5
CASSRGDRGTDTQYF	TGTGCCAGCAGTCGTGGGGACAGGGGTACAGATACGCAGTATTTT	TRBV28	TRBD1	15	-	TRBJ2-3
CASSSYPSYEQYF	TGCGCCAGCAGCTCCTATCCTAGCTACGAGCAGTACTTC	TRBV5-1	-	13	-	TRBJ2-7
CASSFGQGNQPQHF	TGTGCCAGCAGTTTTGGGCAGGGCAATCAGCCCCAGCATTTT	TRBV27	-	14	-	TRBJ1-5
CATSRGITSRERGYYEQYF	TGTGCCACCAGCAGAGGTATAACCTCAAGGGAGCGGGGGTACTACGAGCAGTACTTC	TRBV15	TRBD2	19	-	TRBJ2-7
CASSVGGLPPEKLFF	TGTGCCAGCAGTGTTGGGGGTTTGCCCCCCGAAAAACTGTTTTTT	TRBV28	-	15	-	TRBJ1-4
CASSETGLSYEQYF	TGCGCCAGCAGTGAGACAGGGTTGTCCTACGAGCAGTACTTC	TRBV10-2	-	14	few	TRBJ2-7
CASSLLAGASSSYNEQFF	TGTGCTAGCAGCTTGCTAGCGGGGGCCTCGAGCTCCTACAATGAGCAGTTCTTC	TRBV7-7	TRBD2	18	-	TRBJ2-1
CASKAPPGLRLDTQYF	TGTGCCAGCAAAGCGCCCCCCGGACTAAGGCTAGATACGCAGTATTTT	TRBV2	-	16	-	TRBJ2-3
CASSLGADTQYF	TGTGCCAGCAGCTTGGGAGCAGATACGCAGTATTTT	TRBV11-1	-	12	-	TRBJ2-3
CASTAPVGLNYGYTF	TGTGCCAGCACAGCCCCGGTCGGACTTAACTATGGCTACACCTTC	TRBV6-6	-	15	-	TRBJ1-2
CASSPDRGSDEQFF	TGTGCCAGCAGCCCAGACAGGGGCTCGGATGAGCAGTTCTTC	TRBV7-9	TRBD1	14	once	TRBJ2-1
CASSAGTGVYGYTF	TGTGCCAGCAGCGCCGGAACAGGGGTCTATGGCTACACCTTC	TRBV5-6	TRBD1	14	-	TRBJ1-2
CASSLDGQGYSYTF	TGTGCCAGCAGCTTGGACGGGCAGGGTTATTCCTACACCTTC	TRBV5-3	-	14	-	TRBJ1-2
CASSYLGLEDEQYF	TGTGCCAGCAGTTACCTTGGACTAGAAGACGAGCAGTACTTC	TRBV6-5	TRBD2	14	-	TRBJ2-7
CASSLLSGDSYEQYF	TGTGCCAGCAGCTTACTGAGCGGGGACTCCTACGAGCAGTACTTC	TRBV7-9	TRBD2	15	many	TRBJ2-7
CASSLDRQGTIF	TGTGCCAGCAGCTTAGATAGACAGGGGACGATCTTC	TRBV5-4	TRBD1	12	-	TRBJ2-7
CASSSRQSSYNSPLHF	TGTGCCAGCAGCTCTAGACAGTCCTCCTATAATTCACCCCTCCACTTT	TRBV7-8	-	16	-	TRBJ1-6
CASSESAAGTYEQYF	TGTGCCAGCAGTGAGTCGGCGGCAGGGACCTACGAGCAGTACTTC	TRBV25-1	-	15	-	TRBJ2-7
CAISLAGGPFEQFF	TGTGCCATCAGTCTAGCGGGAGGGCCTTTTGAGCAGTTCTTC	TRBV10-3	TRBD2	14	-	TRBJ2-1
CASSQSGQGASPLHF	TGTGCCAGCAGTCAGTCGGGACAGGGAGCTTCACCCCTCCACTTT	TRBV6-1	TRBD1	15	-	TRBJ1-6
CASSQDLGSQGTLNEKLFF	TGCGCCAGCAGCCAAGATCTCGGGTCTCAGGGGACCCTTAATGAAAAACTGTTTTTT	TRBV4-3	-	19	-	TRBJ1-4
CASSELGFGQETQYF	TGTGCCAGCAGTGAATTGGGGTTTGGGCAAGAGACCCAGTACTTC	TRBV2	-	15	-	TRBJ2-5
CASGWRQGINYGYTF	TGTGCTAGTGGTTGGAGACAGGGAATTAACTATGGCTACACCTTC	TRBV12-5	TRBD1	15	few	TRBJ1-2
CASTLLGSGSYSEQFF	TGTGCCAGCACCCTCCTTGGTAGCGGGAGTTATAGTGAGCAGTTCTTC	TRBV9	TRBD2	16	few	TRBJ2-1
CASSETGAGVEKLFF	TGTGCCAGCAGTGAAACGGGGGCAGGTGTTGAAAAACTGTTTTTT	TRBV2	-	15	once	TRBJ1-4
CASSPPTGGVTYNEQFF	TGTGCCAGCTCACCGCCCACGGGGGGGGTCACCTACAATGAGCAGTTCTTC	TRBV18	TRBD2	17	-	TRBJ2-1
CASSSMPNSPLHF	TGCGCCAGCAGTAGTATGCCGAATTCACCCCTCCACTTT	TRBV10-1	-	13	-	TRBJ1-6
CASSSATGGNYGYTF	TGTGCCAGCAGCTCGGCCACAGGGGGCAACTATGGCTACACCTTC	TRBV5-4	TRBD1	15	-	TRBJ1-2
CAWSVDYEQYF	TGTGCCTGGAGTGTAGACTACGAGCAGTACTTC	TRBV30	-	11	-	TRBJ2-7
CASSRTGGEIVQPQHF	TGTGCCAGCAGTAGGACAGGGGGCGAAATTGTTCAGCCCCAGCATTTT	TRBV2	TRBD1	16	few	TRBJ1-5
CASSEVFGSSSNQPQHF	TGTGCCAGCAGTGAAGTCTTCGGCTCTTCAAGCAATCAGCCCCAGCATTTT	TRBV6-1	-	17	-	TRBJ1-5
CASSIWESSYNEQFF	TGTGCCAGTAGTATCTGGGAGAGCTCCTACAATGAGCAGTTCTTC	TRBV19	-	15	-	TRBJ2-1
CASSLAGGQVTDTQYF	TGCGCCAGCAGCTTGGCCGGGGGGCAGGTCACAGATACGCAGTATTTT	TRBV5-1	-	16	-	TRBJ2-3
CASSPLAGAVDTQYF	TGTGCCAGCAGCCCCCTAGCGGGAGCCGTAGATACGCAGTATTTT	TRBV14	TRBD2	15	-	TRBJ2-3
CASQGRVGELFF	TGTGCCAGCCAGGGTCGGGTCGGGGAGCTGTTTTTT	TRBV27	-	12	-	TRBJ2-2